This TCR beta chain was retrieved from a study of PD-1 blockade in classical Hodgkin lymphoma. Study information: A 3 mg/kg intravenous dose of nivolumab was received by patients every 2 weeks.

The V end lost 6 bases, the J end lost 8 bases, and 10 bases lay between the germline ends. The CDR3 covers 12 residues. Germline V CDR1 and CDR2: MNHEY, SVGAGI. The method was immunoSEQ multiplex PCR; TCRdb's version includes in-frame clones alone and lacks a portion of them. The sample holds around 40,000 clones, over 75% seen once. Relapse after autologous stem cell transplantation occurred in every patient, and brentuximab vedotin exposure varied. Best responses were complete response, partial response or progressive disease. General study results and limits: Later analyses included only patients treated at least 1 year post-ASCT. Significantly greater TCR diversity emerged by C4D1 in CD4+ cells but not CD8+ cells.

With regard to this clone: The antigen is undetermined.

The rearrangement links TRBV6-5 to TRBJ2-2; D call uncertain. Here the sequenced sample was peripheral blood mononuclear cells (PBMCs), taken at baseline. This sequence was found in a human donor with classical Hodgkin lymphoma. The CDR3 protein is CASSPYSGELFF. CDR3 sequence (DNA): TGTGCCAGCAGCCCATATTCTGGGGAGCTGTTTTTT.